Shown below are 18 T cell receptor beta chains from a single sample sequenced in a study of blood T cells in healthy people across ages. A second about 7 to 12 cycle PCR used barcoded and J-beta primers. TCRdb reprocessed the 5' RACE reads via MiXCR and lists one record per CDR3 protein. The profile shows about 1.5 million distinct CDR3 sequences, 35% to 45% of them singletons. Sample: blood. These receptors were collected from a woman between 18 and 29 years old in good health.

This clonotype was counted only a few times. V usage is TRBV27 and J usage is TRBJ2-3; 13 bases match TRBD2. Losses at the gene ends were 6 bases for V and 4 bases for J; bases not matched to a gene: 13. The CDR3 runs to 18 residues. Germline V gene data show CDR1 as MNHEY and CDR2 as SMNVEV (reference sequence). As DNA, the CDR3 is TGTGCCAGCAGCGGGACAGCCAAACTAGCGGGAGGGGCAGATACGCAGTATTTT. It yields the protein CASSGTAKLAGGADTQYF.

This chain links TRBV14 with TRBJ2-7; 7 nucleotides align to TRBD1. V lost 3 bases, J lost 2 bases, and 7 bases stayed unmatched. The CDR3 has 15 residues. Germline V gene sequence: CDR1 SGHDN, CDR2 FVKESK. DNA of the CDR3: TGTGCCAGCAGCCAGGGCAGGGGGAAGGCCTACGAGCAGTACTTC. This sequence encodes CASSQGRGKAYEQYF.

This clonotype was counted a few times. The junction differs from germline at one of its ends, possibly a read error. The V call is TRBV15, the J call TRBJ2-5, with TRBD2 identical over 9 bases. Germline lookup yields CDR1 LNHNV and CDR2 YYDKDF (reference sequence). CDR3 length: 17 residues. The CDR3 region is CATSRDSLAGREETQYF. CDR3 DNA sequence: TGTGCCACCAGTAGAGATAGTCTAGCGGGAAGGGAAGAGACCCAGTACTTC.

This clonotype has only a few counts. The chain has TRBV6-1 and TRBJ2-7; 12 bases map to TRBD2. V lost 6 bases and J lost 0; bases outside the gene matches: 9. Germline loops: CDR1 MNHNS, CDR2 SASEGT. The CDR3 runs 17 residues. CDR3 sequence (DNA): TGTGCCAGCAGCGAACGCACTAGCGGGGGGACCTCCTACGAGCAGTACTTC. Translating gives CASSERTSGGTSYEQYF.

J is TRBJ1-2 and V is TRBV10-3, with D possibly matching TRBD1 (5 bases). Germline CDR1 and CDR2: ENHRY and SYGVKD. This CDR3 has 16 amino acids. Trimming took 10 bases from V and 0 from J, leaving 21 bases between them. CDR3 sequence reads: CATSGGTLLANYGYTF. The CDR3 bases are TGTGCCACATCAGGAGGGACCCTCCTAGCTAACTATGGCTACACCTTC.

This clonotype was observed many times. The genes are TRBV10-3 and TRBJ2-7; the D gene is possibly TRBD2 (5 bases). The CDR3 covers 11 residues. The germline CDR1 and CDR2 sequences are ENHRY and SYGVKD. V lost 3 bases and J 6 bases, leaving 6 bases between the germline ends. The CDR3 loop is CAISDGGEQYF. CDR3 nucleotide sequence: TGTGCCATCAGTGACGGAGGCGAGCAGTACTTC.

The chain recombines TRBV5-1 with TRBJ2-1; D gene ambiguous. V was clipped by 10 bases and J by 11 bases, with 10 bases between them. Germline-derived CDR1 and CDR2 are SGHRS and YFSETQ. The CDR3 contains 9 residues. DNA of the CDR3: TGCGCCCCCCCCGGCCAGCAGTTCTTC. Translation: CAPPGQQFF.

The chain couples TRBV20-1 to TRBJ2-3; D is perhaps TRBD1 or TRBD2 (5 bases each). This CDR3 region has 10 residues. Germline V CDR1 and CDR2: DFQATT, SNEGSKA (reference sequence). With 6 bases removed from V and 11 bases from J, the gap between germline ends came to 12 bases. The CDR3 DNA reads as TGCAGTGCCGGGACGGCTATGCAGTATTTT. Encoded protein: CSAGTAMQYF.

The genes are TRBV6-1 and TRBJ2-3; D call uncertain. The CDR3 is made up of 17 amino acids. Trimming left V 2 bases short and J 2 bases short, with 17 bases between. CDR1 and CDR2 (germline): MNHNS, SASEGT. CDR3 sequence: CASSELAARIITDTQYF. The DNA of the CDR3 is TGTGCCAGCAGTGAACTGGCAGCGAGAATAATCACAGATACGCAGTATTTT.

The chain carries TRBV4-1 and TRBJ2-1, with D tentatively TRBD2 (7 bases). The CDR3 has 18 residues. Trimming took 4 bases from V and 0 from J, leaving 19 bases between them. CDR1 is MGHRA, CDR2 YSYEKL, per germline. In nucleotides, the CDR3 is TGCGCCAGCAGCCCGGGGAGGGCGGGGGCAAGCTCCTACAATGAGCAGTTCTTC. Protein sequence: CASSPGRAGASSYNEQFF.

This clonotype was picked up a small number of times. The J gene is TRBJ1-4, the V gene TRBV27; perhaps TRBD1 as D (5 bases). CDR1 and CDR2 (germline): MNHEY, SMNVEV (reference sequence). The length of the CDR3 is 15 residues. With 4 bases removed from V and 2 bases from J, the gap between germline ends came to 11 bases. Written as DNA, the CDR3 is TGTGCCAGCAGTTGGGGACTTGGCACTAATGAAAAACTGTTTTTT. As protein: CASSWGLGTNEKLFF.

This clonotype has more than one count but fewer than ten. The CDR3 region is CASSLSWLPDTQYF. The CDR3 region has the DNA TGTGCCAGCAGTTTATCGTGGCTTCCAGATACGCAGTATTTT. This sequence joins TRBV27 and TRBJ2-3; D unresolved. Germline V gene sequence: CDR1 MNHEY, CDR2 SMNVEV (reference sequence). Trimming cost V 0 bases and J 4 bases, with 8 bases left between them. This CDR3 is built from 14 residues.

V usage is TRBV5-1 and J usage is TRBJ2-1; D ambiguous. The CDR3 loop spans 11 amino acids. Germline lookup yields CDR1 SGHRS and CDR2 YFSETQ. V was clipped by 5 bases and J by 9 bases, with 9 bases between them. CDR3: CASRSTVEQFF. The CDR3 coding sequence is TGCGCCAGCAGGTCTACTGTTGAGCAGTTCTTC.

The chain couples TRBV6-2 or TRBV6-3 to TRBJ1-5; D might be TRBD1 (6 bases). The germline V gene encodes CDR1 MNHEY and CDR2 SVGEGT. V was shortened by 10 bases and J by 6 bases, with 19 bases between the two germline ends. The CDR3 is 14 residues long. CDR3 protein: CAIGQTGLSQPQHF. DNA for the CDR3: TGTGCCATTGGGCAAACAGGGCTTTCTCAGCCCCAGCATTTT.

This clonotype was counted a few times. V gene TRBV4-1 combines with J gene TRBJ2-7; TRBD2 agrees at 10 bases. Germline-derived CDR1 and CDR2 are MGHRA and YSYEKL. The CDR3 runs to 16 residues. The trim removed 4 bases at V and 3 bases at J, leaving 9 bases unmatched. In DNA, the CDR3 is TGCGCCAGCAGCCCGGTGTGGACTAGCGGAAACTACGAGCAGTACTTC. It yields the protein CASSPVWTSGNYEQYF.

The chain is built from TRBV27 and TRBJ1-1; D is unresolved. Germline loops: CDR1 MNHEY, CDR2 SMNVEV (reference sequence). This CDR3 region has 15 residues. The V gene lost 7 bases and the J gene lost 0 bases, with 15 bases spanning the gap. The CDR3 DNA reads as TGTGCCAGCACTAGTACGGTCACTTTGAACACTGAAGCTTTCTTT. Translating it yields CASTSTVTLNTEAFF.

The chain is built from TRBV7-6 and TRBJ1-5; D gene unclear. Deletions cut 1 base from V and 0 bases from J, with 7 bases between. Germline V gene data show CDR1 as SGHVS and CDR2 as FNYEAQ. The CDR3 is 15 residues long. CDR3 region: CASSLGEYSNQPQHF. CDR3 nucleotide sequence: TGTGCCAGCAGCTTAGGCGAGTATAGCAATCAGCCCCAGCATTTT.

This chain joins TRBV9 and TRBJ2-3; 8 bases match TRBD2. The J segment lost 2 bases and the V segment lost 0 bases, leaving 2 bases of the junction unmatched. CDR1 is SGDLS and CDR2 is YYNGEE in the germline V gene. The CDR3 runs 15 residues. CDR3 protein: CASSVAGGFTDTQYF. CDR3 DNA: TGTGCCAGCAGCGTAGCGGGGGGGTTCACAGATACGCAGTATTTT.